The next 4 T cell receptor beta chains were all read from a single sample in a study of blood T cell repertoires in COVID-19. The repertoire was sequenced with immunoSEQ multiplex PCR; TCRdb's copy has only in-frame clones and lacks some. The data show around 48,000 clones, with roughly 86% seen just once and about 17% held by the top ten. Sequenced input: peripheral blood. The receptors originated from a man aged 55 to 69 with active or convalescent COVID-19.

This clone showed up just once. CDR3: CASSVAYRGSSGANVLTF. Written as DNA, the CDR3 is TGTGCCAGCAGCGTCGCCTACAGGGGCTCGTCCGGGGCCAACGTCCTGACTTTC. The chain has TRBV5-4 and TRBJ2-6; 7 nucleotides line up with TRBD1. Germline lookup yields CDR1 SGHNT and CDR2 YYREEE (reference sequence). The CDR3 loop spans 18 amino acids. J was trimmed by 4 bases and V by 4 bases; bases with no gene match: 14.

The chain uses TRBV19 and TRBJ1-2; 7 bases agree with TRBD1. Germline trimming cut 1 base from V and 4 bases from J; bases unmatched to any gene: 6. The V gene's germline CDR1 is LNHDA and CDR2 SQIVND (reference sequence). The CDR3 covers 15 residues. In DNA, the CDR3 is TGTGCCAGTAGTATAGGACAGGGCGGCGGCTATGGCTACACCTTC. Amino acids: CASSIGQGGGYGYTF.

A single count supports this clone. The J gene is TRBJ1-6, the V gene TRBV28; D is ambiguous. CDR3 length: 16 amino acids. Germline V gene lookup returns CDR1 MDHEN and CDR2 SYDVKM. Trimming removed 3 bases at V and 0 bases at J, with 9 bases between. This CDR3 reads CASSFTPSSYNSPLHF. CDR3 nucleotide sequence: TGTGCCAGCAGTTTTACACCAAGCTCCTATAATTCACCCCTCCACTTT.

The chain joins TRBV11-3 to TRBJ1-1; 7 nucleotides match TRBD1. The CDR3 contains 20 residues. V lost 2 bases, J lost 0 bases, and 18 bases stayed unmatched. Per germline, CDR1 SGHNT and CDR2 YENEEA. CDR3 bases: TGTGCCAGCAGCTTAATCCTTATACGACAGGGACGGGATTTGAACACTGAAGCTTTCTTT. Translating it yields CASSLILIRQGRDLNTEAFF. The variable domain in full, with the rest retrieved from reference TRBV11-3 and TRBJ1-1, is EAGVVQSPRYKIIEKKQPVAFWCNPISGHNTLYWYLQNLGQGPELLIRYENEEAVDDSQLPKDRFSAERLKGVDSTLKIQPAELGDSAVYLCASSLILIRQGRDLNTEAFFGQGTRLTVV.